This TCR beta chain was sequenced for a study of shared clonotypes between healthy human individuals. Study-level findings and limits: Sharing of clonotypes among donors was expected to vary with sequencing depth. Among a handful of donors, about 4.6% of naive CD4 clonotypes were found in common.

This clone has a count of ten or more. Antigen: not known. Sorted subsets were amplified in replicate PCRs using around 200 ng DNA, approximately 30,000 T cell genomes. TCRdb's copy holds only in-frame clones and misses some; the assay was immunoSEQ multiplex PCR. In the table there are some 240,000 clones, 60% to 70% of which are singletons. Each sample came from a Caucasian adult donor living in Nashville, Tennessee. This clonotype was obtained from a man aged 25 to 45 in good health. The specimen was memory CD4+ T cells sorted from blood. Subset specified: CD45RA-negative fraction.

The CDR3 spells CASSPTPGRGYTF. The CDR3 bases are TGTGCCAGCAGTCCAACCCCCGGTCGGGGCTACACCTTC. This sequence joins TRBV6-5 and TRBJ1-2; D call uncertain. This CDR3 has 13 amino acids. The germline V gene has CDR1 MNHEY and CDR2 SVGAGI. V lost 5 bases, J lost 8 bases, and 15 bases lay in between.